The clone carrying this T cell receptor (beta chain) was observed at least ten times. RNA transcripts provided the source from which TCR beta CDR3 regions were amplified. A set of HTBI primers served as the primers for a first-round RT-PCR of the TCR CDR3. TCRdb itself ran the multiplex PCR reads through MiXCR, one entry per CDR3 protein. The sample holds around 490,000 distinct CDR3 sequences, nearly 20% seen once. The sample originates from a study of T cells in Graves' hyperthyroidism and ophthalmopathy. At the level of the study: Staff took peripheral blood when the initial diagnosis was made, before any treatment began.

This CDR3 is 15 amino acids long. CDR1 and CDR2 from the germline V gene are LGHDT and YNNKEL (reference sequence). The V and J ends lost 0 bases and 1 base, in that order; junction bases with no gene match: 2. This clonotype was sampled from a man in his forties with Graves' ophthalmopathy. Source material: blood. The chain employs TRBV3-1 and TRBJ2-5, with 7 bases lining up with TRBD2. The CDR3 DNA reads TGTGCCAGCAGCCAAGATTGGGGGGGCCAAGAGACCCAGTACTTC. Protein: CASSQDWGGQETQYF.